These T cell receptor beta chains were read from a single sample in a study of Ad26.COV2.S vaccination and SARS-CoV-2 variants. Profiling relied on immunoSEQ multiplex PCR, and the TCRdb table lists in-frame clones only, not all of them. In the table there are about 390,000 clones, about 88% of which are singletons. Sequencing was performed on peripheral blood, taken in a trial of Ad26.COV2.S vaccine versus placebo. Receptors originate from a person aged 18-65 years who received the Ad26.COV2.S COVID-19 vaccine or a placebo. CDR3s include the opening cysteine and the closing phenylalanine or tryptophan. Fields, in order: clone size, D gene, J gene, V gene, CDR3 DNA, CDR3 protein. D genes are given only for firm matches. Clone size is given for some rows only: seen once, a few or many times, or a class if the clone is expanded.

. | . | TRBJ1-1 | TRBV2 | TGTGCCAGCAGTCCCTACACTGAAGCTTTCTTT | CASSPYTEAFF
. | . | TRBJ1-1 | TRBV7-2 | TGTGCCAGCAGCTTAGGGGGGGGCGCGGGCACTGAAGCTTTCTTT | CASSLGGGAGTEAFF
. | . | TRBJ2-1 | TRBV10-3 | TGTGCCATCAGTGATCGGGGAGGCTCAAATGAGCAGTTCTTC | CAISDRGGSNEQFF
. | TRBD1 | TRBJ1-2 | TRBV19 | TGTGCCAGTAGCCTTGAGGGGGCGAATGGCTACACCTTC | CASSLEGANGYTF
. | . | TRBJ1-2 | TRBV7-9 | TGTGCCAGCAGCCCCACAGTGGATGGCTACACCTTC | CASSPTVDGYTF
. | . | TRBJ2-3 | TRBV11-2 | TGTGCCAGCAGCTTATCTGCCGGGGGAGGCACAGATACGCAGTATTTT | CASSLSAGGGTDTQYF
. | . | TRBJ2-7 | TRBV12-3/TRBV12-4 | TGTGCCAGCAGCTCCCGGTTAGAGCAGTACTTC | CASSSRLEQYF
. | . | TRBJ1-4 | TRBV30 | TGTGCCTCAACCTATGAGACGCCAACTAATGAAAAACTGTTTTTT | CASTYETPTNEKLFF
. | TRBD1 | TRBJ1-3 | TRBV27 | TGTGCCAGCAGTCCGGACAGGATCTCAAGAAACACCATATATTTT | CASSPDRISRNTIYF
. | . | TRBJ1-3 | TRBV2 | TGTGCCAGCAGACAGACAATCTCTGGAAACACCATATATTTT | CASRQTISGNTIYF
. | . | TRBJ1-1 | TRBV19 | TGTGCCAGTAGTATAGTTTCCGGGGGCAACACTGAAGCTTTCTTT | CASSIVSGGNTEAFF
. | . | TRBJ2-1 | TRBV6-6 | TGTGCCAGCAGTCCGGGGTCGGATGAGCAGTTCTTC | CASSPGSDEQFF
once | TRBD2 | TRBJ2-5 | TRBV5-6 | TGTGCCAGCAGCTATGGGACTAGCTCTAGGGAGACCCAGTACTTC | CASSYGTSSRETQYF
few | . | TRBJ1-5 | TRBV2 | TGTGCCAGCAGTGGAATCAGGGACAATCAGCCCCAGCATTTT | CASSGIRDNQPQHF
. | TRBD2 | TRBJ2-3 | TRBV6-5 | TGTGCCAGCAGTTACGGCGGGGGGGCTCCAGATACGCAGTATTTT | CASSYGGGAPDTQYF
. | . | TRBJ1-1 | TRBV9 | TGTGCCAGCAGCGTACAGACAACCAACACTGAAGCTTTCTTT | CASSVQTTNTEAFF
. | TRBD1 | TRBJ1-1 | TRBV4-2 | TGTGCCAGCAGCCGGGACAGGACGATGAACACTGAAGCTTTCTTT | CASSRDRTMNTEAFF
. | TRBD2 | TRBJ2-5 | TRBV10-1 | TGCGCCAGCAGTGAGTCGGGGGGACTAGCGGAGACCCAGTACTTC | CASSESGGLAETQYF
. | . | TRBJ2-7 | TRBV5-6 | TGTGCCAGCAGCTTGTGGGCGCTCTTAGGAGAGCAGTACTTC | CASSLWALLGEQYF
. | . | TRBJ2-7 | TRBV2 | TGTGCCACCCGACCATTCCCTTACGAGCAGTACTTC | CATRPFPYEQYF
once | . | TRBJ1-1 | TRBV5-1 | TGCGCCAGCAGCTTGGCAGGGGCGGACACTGAAGCTTTCTTT | CASSLAGADTEAFF
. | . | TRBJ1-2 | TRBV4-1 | TGCGCCAGCAGCCAAGCGGCGGGGGGAGAGTATGGCTACACCTTC | CASSQAAGGEYGYTF
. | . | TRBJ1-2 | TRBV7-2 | TGTGCCAGCAGCTTAGGGGGGAGGCCTAACTATGGCTACACCTTC | CASSLGGRPNYGYTF
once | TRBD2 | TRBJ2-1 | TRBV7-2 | TGTGCCAGCAGCTTCGGGAGGGGACCCTACAATGAGCAGTTCTTC | CASSFGRGPYNEQFF
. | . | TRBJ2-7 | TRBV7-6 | TGTGCCAGCAGCTTAGAAGGGGGGAGCGGCGAGCAGTACTTC | CASSLEGGSGEQYF
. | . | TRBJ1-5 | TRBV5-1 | TGCGCCAGCAGCTTGGATGGGTATAGCAATCAGCCCCAGCATTTT | CASSLDGYSNQPQHF
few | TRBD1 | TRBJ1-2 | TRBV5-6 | TGTGCCAGCAGATCAGGACAGGCGTCTTGGGGCTACACCTTC | CASRSGQASWGYTF
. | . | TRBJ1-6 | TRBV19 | TGTGCCAGCCGGGGCGACTATAATTCACCCCTCCACTTT | CASRGDYNSPLHF
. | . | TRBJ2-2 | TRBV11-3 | TGTGCCAGCAGCCAACGAAGGGGGGACACCGGGGAGCTGTTTTTT | CASSQRRGDTGELFF
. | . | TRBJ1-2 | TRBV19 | TGTGCCAGTACCTCCCTGGGACATGGCTACACCTTC | CASTSLGHGYTF
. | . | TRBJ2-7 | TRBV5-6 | TGTGCCAGCAGCTTCACGGATCGTGACGAGCAGTACTTC | CASSFTDRDEQYF
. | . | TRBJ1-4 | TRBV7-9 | TGTGCCAGCAGGGCTAGCAGGGGACCCTCAACTAATGAAAAACTGTTTTTT | CASRASRGPSTNEKLFF
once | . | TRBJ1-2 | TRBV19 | TGTGCCAGTAGTATATCGAGAGATTCTAACTATGGCTACACCTTC | CASSISRDSNYGYTF
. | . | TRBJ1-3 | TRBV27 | TGTGCCAGCAGTCCCGATACTACTAGCTCTGGAAACACCATATATTTT | CASSPDTTSSGNTIYF
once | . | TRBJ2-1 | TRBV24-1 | TGTGCCACCAGTGGTCCGGGACGGCGGGATGAGCAGTTCTTC | CATSGPGRRDEQFF